The clone carrying this T cell receptor (beta chain) was recorded once. The antigen is undetermined. Built from TCR beta cDNA, the libraries had unique molecular identifiers in them. Input of roughly 0.95 to 11 million T cells yielded approximately 500,000 cDNA molecules. One entry per CDR3 protein results from TCRdb running MiXCR on the PCR reads. Of hundreds of thousands of distinct CDR3 sequences listed, less than 35% are singletons. The germline V gene has CDR1 SGHDN and CDR2 FVKESK. Trimming removed 4 bases from V and 0 bases from J, with 13 bases in between. The CDR3 covers 15 residues. This sample was included in a study of post-analysis software for immune sequencing data. Overall study context: Relapsing-remitting, secondary progressive and progressive-relapsing multiple sclerosis were all included among the disease courses. Notes on the study in general: Multiple sclerosis was associated with a significant reduction in normalized Chao1 diversity relative to controls. TRBV segments more frequent in patients than in controls numbered several and included TRBV5-6, TRBV5-1 and TRBV20-1.

The sequence was collected from a girl aged 10 to 17 with multiple sclerosis. The chain joins TRBV14 to TRBJ2-7; D unclear. Sequencing was performed on blood. The CDR3 loop reads CASSLTRASSYEQYF. The CDR3 DNA reads as TGTGCCAGCAGCCTTACACGGGCCAGCTCCTACGAGCAGTACTTC.